The 4 T cell receptor beta chains reported below all come from one sample, sequenced in a study of metastatic and nonmetastatic thyroid tumors. Nobody among the patients had been given any treatment before thyroid surgery. TCRdb re-processed the PCR reads through MiXCR. Of some 26,000 clones in the sample, around 28% were seen once. Material for sequencing was blood. The receptors originated from a male donor with papillary thyroid cancer or a benign thyroid nodule (not recorded which). Some clones in this sample may be carry-over from other donors' samples.

This clone showed up many times. The V call is TRBV28, the J call TRBJ2-7; D not certain. V dropped 5 bases and J dropped 4 bases, with 15 bases sitting between them. Germline V gene data show CDR1 as MDHEN and CDR2 as SYDVKM. The CDR3 contains 14 residues. CDR3 protein: CASSLHGAAYEQYF. Written as DNA, the CDR3 is TGTGCCAGCAGTCTCCACGGCGCGGCGTACGAGCAGTACTTC.

In this sample, this clone turned up many times. This may arise from a read error, as a much more abundant clone is one base away. This specimen includes other DNA sequences encoding the same CDR3. The chain couples TRBV7-9 to TRBJ2-1, with a tentative D call TRBD1 (5 bases). The CDR3 totals 14 residues. Germline values: CDR1 SEHNR, CDR2 FQNEAQ (reference sequence). V was trimmed by 1 base and J by 7 bases, leaving 11 bases between them. The CDR3, as DNA: TGTGCCAGCAGCTTAGACTCAGGGTATAATGAGCAGTTCTTC. This encodes CASSLDSGYNEQFF.

This clone occurred many times. The CDR3: CASSLSGVAETQYF. CDR3 nucleotides: TGCGCCAGCAGCTTGTCAGGGGTGGCAGAGACCCAGTACTTC. The V and J genes are TRBV5-1 and TRBJ2-5; D possibly corresponds to TRBD1 (6 bases). Germline V lookup: CDR1 SGHRS, CDR2 YFSETQ. V lost 1 base, J lost 4 bases, and 11 bases lay in between. The CDR3 has 14 residues.

This clone was picked up a small number of times. V gene TRBV6-2 or TRBV6-3 combines with J gene TRBJ2-5; D remains unclear. Trimming took off 4 bases at V and 10 bases at J, with 13 bases between the two ends. Germline-derived CDR1 and CDR2 are MNHEY and SVGEGT. The length of the CDR3 is 12 residues. Here the CDR3 DNA reads TGTGCCAGCAGTTCGGCCGTTGGGGACCAGTACTTC. Its translation: CASSSAVGDQYF.